This TCR beta chain was recorded in a study of identical twins listed by TCRdb under 2016. Regarding the research as a whole: TCR alpha and beta repertoires from monozygotic twins, unrelated adults of various ages and cord blood were deep-sequenced to test whether fetal clonotypes persist. To rule out contamination, the twin experiments were replicated at different times with different library preparation protocols.

CDR1 DFQATT and CDR2 SNEGSKA were looked up in the germline V gene (reference sequence). The CDR3 numbers 13 residues from cysteine through phenylalanine. CDR3 DNA only is kept here, 39 bases in frame from base 1. V trim: 6 bases; J trim: 7 bases; unmatched bases: 6. Every donor in the study was a healthy Caucasian. Three pairs of female monozygotic twins, all aged about 18 to 30 years, were included in the twin cohort. Positive isolation kits from Invitrogen were used to isolate CD4+ and CD8+ T cell populations. Study-wide findings and limitations: Out-of-frame TCR alpha sequences shared between twins showed an excess of low generation-probability sequences compared with coincidental sharing between unrelated individuals. Zero-insertion analyses could be partly confounded by invariant T cells such as MAIT and iNKT, although diverse VJ usage argued against such confounding for most clonotypes. Conclusions relied on cross-sectional statistical analysis, since the same donors could not be followed over many years. Fewer insertions were carried by abundant cord blood beta clonotypes; a weaker similar trend was observed in young adult naive repertoires, while no such trend was observed in memory repertoires. In beta out-of-frame sequences, excess twin sharing was weaker, because having fewer shared sequences lowered the signal-to-noise ratio. In monozygotic twins, recombination models systematically underestimated out-of-frame TCR alpha sharing, but the models matched the sharing seen between unrelated individuals.

Note on this clonotype: The antigen it recognizes is unknown. Base qualities are missing; no much larger clone stands one base away.

Library preparation used 5' RACE. Instrument on record: Illumina HiSeq 2000. A universal primer binding site was introduced by template switching, and a unique molecular identifier was present in the final cDNA, enabling accurate counting of TCR cDNA molecules. First-strand cDNA for TCR alpha and beta chains was synthesized from specific primers in the conserved constant-segment region. To control for contamination, every cDNA library was double barcoded, receiving both a SMART-Mk sample barcode and Illumina barcodes. Two successive PCR steps introduced TruSeq adapter sequences along with Illumina sample barcodes. Sequencing of the TCR alpha and beta cDNA libraries was done on the Illumina HiSeq platform using custom primers. The study's own analysis went as follows. MiGEC processed the raw reads to extract unique molecular identifiers, while MiXCR was used to determine the CDR3 positions. Recombination models were inferred per individual with the repgenHMM and IGoR tools using an EM algorithm. Shared clonotypes were analyzed with the tcR package in R, and sharing was normalized by the product of cloneset sizes. To study raw recombination without the effects of thymic and clonal selection, out-of-frame nonproductive sequences were analyzed. TCRdb cleaned the public reads at Q25 with fastp, built clones with MiXCR and kept in-frame beta chains. Each CDR3 protein gets just one entry, which takes the most common genes and DNA from the rows behind it. The V and J calls and clone size come from TCRdb's table, not from the authors' own analysis. The sample profile shows 400,000 to 650,000 distinct CDR3 sequences; about 20% of them were found once. The ten biggest clones cover about 0.91% of the sample.

This sample also belongs to another study, concerning T cells expressing NK-cell markers. According to the second study: TCR beta-chain repertoires were profiled in sorted CD3+CD56+NKG2C+, CD3+CD56+NKG2C- and CD3+CD56-NKG2C+ T-cell subsets from eight donors. Among the eight sequenced donors, seven were HCMV-seropositive and one was HCMV-seronegative. In several experiments an anti-gammadeltaTCR antibody was added to restrict sorting to alphabetaTCR-expressing T cells. In a handful of donors, the dominant CD3+CD56+NKG2C+ clonotypes ranked among the top 10 CD8+ clonotypes, making up about 1.0-7.0% of CD8+ T cells. Those dominant clonotypes were again the most abundant among CD3+CD56-NKG2C+ cells in several donors, at about 25-65%. Whether the expanded NKG2C-expressing T cell clones were specific for HCMV antigens was left unclear. All eight donors whose samples were sequenced were randomly selected healthy volunteers, three of them men and five women. HCMV serostatus was determined by detecting HCMV-specific IgG in serum with a commercial ELISA kit. MIGEC handled demultiplexing of the reads and grouping by UMI, while MiTCR was used to assemble and quantify clonotypes. To remove erroneous sequences, TCR cDNA sequences were retained only when supported by two or more reads. The tcR package was used for downstream repertoire analysis, with clonotypes matched between fractions based on CDR3 nucleotide sequence plus V segment. VDJmatch was used to annotate antigen specificity against VDJdb, with one amino acid substitution in CDR3 permitted.

Sequenced: CD4+ T cells sorted from blood. The source of this sequence is a woman aged 18-30 years in good health. The V and J genes are TRBV20-1 and TRBJ2-1, and 10 bases in between align with TRBD2. The CDR3 protein is CSASGGGWNEQFF. The nucleotide sequence is TGCAGTGCAAGCGGGGGGGGGTGGAATGAGCAGTTCTTC.